The present T cell receptor (beta chain) was sequenced within a study of cytomegalovirus exposure and HLA in healthy donors. PCR involved 60 Vbeta and 13 Jbeta primers. Assay: immunoSEQ multiplex PCR; the TCRdb copy retains only in-frame clones and omits some. The ten top clones account for about 2.5%, within a sample of 110,000 to 150,000 clones. Study-wide points: The dataset shows that most TCR sequences were rare, while some public TCRs occurred in many donors. It was reported in a later analysis that an Asian-associated ancestry cluster showed fewer N-insertions than the approximately 670-donor mean. Under 20,000 TCR beta sequences were associated with HLA alleles at 0.05 false discovery rate in a later analysis.

Turning to this clone: The antigen is unknown.

Sequencing was done on a sample of PBMCs. The sequence was obtained from a man between 40 and 49 years old in good health and CMV-seronegative.

CDR3 DNA sequence: TGCGCCAGCAGCCAAGATTGGCAGGTAGTAGAGACCCAGTACTTC. Protein sequence: CASSQDWQVVETQYF. The chain combines TRBV4-3 with TRBJ2-5; D unclear. CDR1 LGHNA and CDR2 YSLEER come from the germline V gene. The V and J ends lost 0 bases and 4 bases respectively, with 12 bases between them. The CDR3 covers 15 residues.